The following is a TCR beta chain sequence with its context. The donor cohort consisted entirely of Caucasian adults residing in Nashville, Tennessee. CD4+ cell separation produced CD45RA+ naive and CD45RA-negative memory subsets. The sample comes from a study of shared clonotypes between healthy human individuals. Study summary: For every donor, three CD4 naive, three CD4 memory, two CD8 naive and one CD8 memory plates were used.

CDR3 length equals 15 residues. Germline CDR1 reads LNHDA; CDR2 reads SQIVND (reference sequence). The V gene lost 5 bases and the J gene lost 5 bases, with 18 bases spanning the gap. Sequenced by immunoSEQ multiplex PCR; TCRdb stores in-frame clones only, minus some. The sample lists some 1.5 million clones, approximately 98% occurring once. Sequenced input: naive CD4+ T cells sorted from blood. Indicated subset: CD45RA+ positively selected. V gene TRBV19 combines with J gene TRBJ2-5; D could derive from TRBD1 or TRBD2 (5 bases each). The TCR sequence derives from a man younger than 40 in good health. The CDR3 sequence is CASSGAGTPRETQYF. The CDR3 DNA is TGTGCCAGTAGTGGAGCCGGGACCCCAAGGGAGACCCAGTACTTC.